This T cell receptor beta chain was identified in a study of blood T cell repertoires in COVID-19. Study information: T cells, B-cell-depleted T cells, or PBMCs provided the cDNA or gDNA that served as material.

Per the original data handling: Estimated nucleated cell counts came from reference gene primer amplification. Here immunoSEQ multiplex PCR was the method, and the copy in TCRdb shows in-frame clones only, minus some. From that table come the V and J calls and clone size; the DNA was used to work out D and trimming. Among 150,000 or so clones, over 80% were seen once, and the ten largest hold under 7.5%. Germline V lookup: CDR1 SNHLY, CDR2 FYNNEI. The CDR3 length is 14 residues. Deletions cut 7 bases from V and 5 bases from J, with 12 bases between. The TCR was taken from an elderly man with acute or convalescent COVID-19. Input material: peripheral blood. The rearrangement links TRBV2 to TRBJ1-6, with a tentative D call TRBD1 (6 bases). CDR3 sequence (DNA): TGTGCCAGCACTGGGGGGGCAAATAATTCACCCCTCCACTTT. Amino acid sequence: CASTGGANNSPLHF.